The sequence of this T cell receptor beta chain was determined in a study of blood T cell repertoires in COVID-19 (TCRdb year 2020). For context, the study as a whole: Samples from collaborators originated in the United States, Italy and Spain and spanned both the acute and convalescent phases of COVID-19. The prospective study material was composed of cDNA or gDNA derived from T cells, B-cell-depleted T cells, or PBMCs. Deeply sampled blood TCRbeta repertoires from subjects exposed to, actively infected with, or recovered from COVID-19 were included in the dataset. The repertoires were made available in a free public database intended to serve as a resource for research on the immune response to SARS-CoV-2. Samples came from the ongoing ImmuneRACE study (first 160 participants) plus 1,254 subjects from 6 global collaborators. Nearly every sample came with metadata listing a de-identified subject ID, COVID-19 status, age in years and sex. Where available, HLA class I and class II types were obtained from metadata supplied by the sample provider rather than from assay-based typing.

About this clone: The antigen it recognizes is unknown. No base qualities exist here, and no much larger clone lies one base off it.

V gives up 2 bases and J gives up 5 bases, and the segment between their germline ends measures 16 bases. Sequences MGHRA (CDR1) and YSYEKL (CDR2) are obtained from the germline V gene. The cysteine opens and the phenylalanine closes a CDR3 of 15 amino acids. This entry keeps only the CDR3 DNA: 45 bases, framed from base 1. Here is what the overall study found, with its caveats: The amount of clinical and demographic metadata varied by source and participant and was provided uncurated.

Collaborating institutions collected whole blood in K2EDTA tubes following their own protocols. For TCRbeta analysis, collaborators shipped samples in one of three forms: frozen whole blood, isolated PBMCs, or DNA extracted from either of those sample types. TCRbeta CDR3 regions were amplified from genomic DNA using the immunoSEQ Assay, a bias-controlled multiplex PCR. The study's own analysis went as follows. The number of nucleated cells in each sample was estimated from the amplification of reference gene primers within the assay. To quantify the absolute abundance of each unique TCRbeta CDR3 rearrangement, sequence reads were collapsed and filtered. For each sample, productive Simpson clonality was calculated by taking the square root of Simpson's diversity index across productive rearrangements. The table comes from immuneACCESS by way of TCRdb, which keeps in-frame sequences with V and J called. Part of the clones is missing from these tables; in studies checked, under half for an unresolved V gene and the rest for unknown reasons. V and J calls and clone size are as listed in that table; D and trimming were resolved from the DNA. Across this sample there are about 280,000 clones, with 65% to 90% seen only once. The ten largest clones represent 4.5% to 5.5% of the sample.

This TCR was recovered from a man aged 50-59 years with active or convalescent COVID-19. The sequence joins TRBV4-1 to TRBJ2-7; TRBD2 might be the D gene, on 6 matching bases. Sequencing used peripheral blood. The CDR3 protein sequence reads: CASSQYPTSGDEQYF. The sequenced DNA: TGCGCCAGCAGCCAATATCCCACCTCGGGGGACGAGCAGTACTTC.